Detailed here is one TCR beta chain. These data originate in a study of blood T cells in healthy people across ages. Germline V lookup: CDR1 MGHRA, CDR2 YSYEKL. The CDR3 consists of 16 residues. V was clipped by 4 bases and J by 0 bases, with 15 bases between them. The second PCR ran about 6 to 12 cycles with a sample-barcoded 5' primer and J-beta primers. TCRdb re-derived calls from the 5' RACE reads in MiXCR, one entry per CDR3 protein. The table has hundreds of thousands of distinct CDR3 sequences, roughly 64% seen once. Individuals who donated were healthy Caucasians from Russia aged 6 to 90. This rearrangement joins TRBV4-1 to TRBJ1-1; D call uncertain. This TCR was recovered from a young man in good health. The sample taken for sequencing was blood. The CDR3 sequence: CASSLRVENMNTEAFF. CDR3 DNA: TGCGCCAGCAGCCTCCGGGTAGAAAATATGAACACTGAAGCTTTCTTT.